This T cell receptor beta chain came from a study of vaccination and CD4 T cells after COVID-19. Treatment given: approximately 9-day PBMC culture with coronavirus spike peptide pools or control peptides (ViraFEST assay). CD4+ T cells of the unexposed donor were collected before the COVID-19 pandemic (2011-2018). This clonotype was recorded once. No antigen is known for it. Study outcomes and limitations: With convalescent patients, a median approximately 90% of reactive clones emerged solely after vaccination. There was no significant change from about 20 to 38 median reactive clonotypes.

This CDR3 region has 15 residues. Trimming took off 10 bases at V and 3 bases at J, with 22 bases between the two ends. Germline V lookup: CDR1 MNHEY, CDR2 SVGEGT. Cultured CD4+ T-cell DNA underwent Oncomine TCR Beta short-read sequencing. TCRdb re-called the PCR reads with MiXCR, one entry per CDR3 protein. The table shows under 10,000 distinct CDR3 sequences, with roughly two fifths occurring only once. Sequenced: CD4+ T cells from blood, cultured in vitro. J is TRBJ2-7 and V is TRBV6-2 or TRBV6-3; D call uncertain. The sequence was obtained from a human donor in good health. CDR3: CAIRPPLASYYEQYF. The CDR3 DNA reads TGTGCCATCCGGCCGCCCTTGGCATCCTACTACGAGCAGTACTTC.